This TCR beta chain was retrieved from a study of regulatory T cells in long-lasting Graves disease. The time point here: newly diagnosed GD, antithyroid drugs for less than 3 months. TCR sequences were obtained from RNA taken from PBMCs. Notes on this clonotype: The target antigen is unknown. A much larger clone lies one base from this, so it may be a read error.

Study conclusions and caveats: Persistent-disease Graves' patients showed less TCR diversity than new cases.

The germline CDR1 and CDR2 sequences are LNHNV and YYDKDF (reference sequence). The CDR3 contains 15 residues. iRepertoire HTBI primers and Arm-PCR of CDR3 regions built TCR beta libraries. TCRdb reanalysed the multiplex PCR reads using MiXCR and keeps one entry per CDR3 protein. This sample carries fewer than 650,000 distinct CDR3 sequences, roughly a sixth of them seen once, and the ten largest clones take approximately 12%. The sample also formed part of further work on T cells in Graves' hyperthyroidism and ophthalmopathy. From that report: The primer set for the first-round RT-PCR of the TCR CDR3 was HTBI. Blood held most thyroid clonotypes expanded above 0.001 frequency.

This chain joins TRBV15 and TRBJ2-3; TRBD1 aligns across 7 bases. The sequence came from a young man with Graves disease. The sequences come from peripheral blood mononuclear cells (PBMCs), collected at new diagnosis, from a patient treated with antithyroid drugs. The CDR3 sequence: CTTSGDRAGTDTQYF. The DNA for the CDR3 is TGTACCACCAGCGGCGACAGGGCTGGCACAGATACGCAGTATTTT.